One sample yielded the 3 T cell receptor beta chains listed below, sequenced in a study of blood T cell repertoires in COVID-19. TCRdb's copy holds only in-frame clones and misses some; the assay was immunoSEQ multiplex PCR. The sample has around 45,000 clones; more than 80% are singletons. Source material: peripheral blood. The receptors derive from a man older than 75 in a cohort sampled during active COVID-19.

The chain couples TRBV27 to TRBJ1-6; D call uncertain. Germline values: CDR1 MNHEY, CDR2 SMNVEV (reference sequence). The CDR3 totals 16 residues. Between the trimmed V and J ends, which lost 7 bases and 3 bases, there was a span of 16 bases. The CDR3: CASKLAAPGYNSPLHF. CDR3 in DNA: TGTGCCAGCAAGTTGGCGGCGCCCGGCTATAATTCACCCCTCCACTTT.

V is TRBV9 and J is TRBJ1-5; perhaps TRBD1 as D (5 bases). This CDR3 is built from 13 residues. Germline V CDR1 and CDR2: SGDLS, YYNGEE. Trimming cost V 1 base and J 4 bases, with 6 bases left between them. The CDR3 nucleotides are TGTGCCAGCAGCGTAAGGGGTAATCAGCCCCAGCATTTT. Translation gives CASSVRGNQPQHF.

The genes are TRBV4-1 and TRBJ2-1; maybe TRBD1 (6 bases). Between the trimmed V and J ends, which lost 4 bases and 0 bases, there was a span of 13 bases. The CDR3 extends over 16 amino acids. Per germline, CDR1 MGHRA and CDR2 YSYEKL. The CDR3 sequence is CASSLVGTPSYNEQFF. CDR3 DNA sequence: TGCGCCAGCAGCCTCGTCGGGACACCCTCCTACAATGAGCAGTTCTTC.